A single T cell receptor (beta chain) is shown here with its context. Antigen unknown. Naive-designated CD8 cells lacked CD45RO, were positively enriched for CCR7, and omitted terminally differentiated effector memory CD45RA+ cells. Healthy adults negative for HIV, lacking recent acute infections or vaccinations, served as donors. This entry belongs to a study of shared clonotypes between healthy human individuals. Overall study findings and caveats: What limited the represented genetic and exposure-history diversity was the small number of donors. Some naive CD4 clonotypes, 4.5% to 5.5%, turned up in common across four donors.

The data were produced by immunoSEQ multiplex PCR, yet TCRdb's version contains in-frame clones alone and is incomplete. The sample has some 2.1 million clones, 90% to 95% seen once. This TCR was recovered from a man aged 18 to 35 in good health. Some clones in this sample may be carry-over from other donors' samples. The source material was naive CD8+ T cells from PBMCs.

The CDR3 DNA follows: TGCGCCAGCAGCGTGAAGGGGGCTGTTTTCATTGACCTTAACAATGAGCAGTTCTTC. Encoded protein: CASSVKGAVFIDLNNEQFF. The chain recombines TRBV5-1 with TRBJ2-1, with TRBD1 identical over 7 bases. The germline CDR1 and CDR2 sequences are SGHRS and YFSETQ. The ends lost 4 bases at V and 5 bases at J; junction bases unmatched: 21. The CDR3 spans 19 residues.